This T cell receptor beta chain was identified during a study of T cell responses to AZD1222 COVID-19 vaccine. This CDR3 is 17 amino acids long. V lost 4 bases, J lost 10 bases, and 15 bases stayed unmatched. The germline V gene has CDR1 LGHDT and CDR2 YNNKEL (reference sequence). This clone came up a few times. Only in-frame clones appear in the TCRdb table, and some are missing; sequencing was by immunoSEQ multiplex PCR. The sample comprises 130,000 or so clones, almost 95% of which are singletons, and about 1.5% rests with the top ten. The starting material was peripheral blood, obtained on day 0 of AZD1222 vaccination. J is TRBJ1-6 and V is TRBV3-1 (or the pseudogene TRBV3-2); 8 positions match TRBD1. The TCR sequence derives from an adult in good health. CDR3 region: CASSRVRTGIMGSPLHF. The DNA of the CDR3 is TGTGCCAGCAGCCGCGTCCGGACAGGGATTATGGGCTCACCCCTCCACTTT.